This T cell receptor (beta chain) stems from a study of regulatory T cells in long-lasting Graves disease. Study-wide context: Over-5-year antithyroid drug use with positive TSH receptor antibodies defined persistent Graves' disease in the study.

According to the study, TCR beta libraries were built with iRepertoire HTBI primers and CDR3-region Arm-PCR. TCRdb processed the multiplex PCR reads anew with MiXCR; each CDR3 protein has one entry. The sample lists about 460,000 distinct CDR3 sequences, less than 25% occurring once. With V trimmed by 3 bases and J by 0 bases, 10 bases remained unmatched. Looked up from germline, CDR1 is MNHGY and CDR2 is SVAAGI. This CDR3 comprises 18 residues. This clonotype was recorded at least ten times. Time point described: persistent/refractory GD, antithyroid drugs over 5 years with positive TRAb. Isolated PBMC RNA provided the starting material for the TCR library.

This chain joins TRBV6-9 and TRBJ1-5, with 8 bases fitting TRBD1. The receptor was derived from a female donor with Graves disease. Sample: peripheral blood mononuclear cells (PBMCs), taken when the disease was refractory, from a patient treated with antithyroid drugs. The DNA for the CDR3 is TGTGCCAGCAGTTACGACGGACAGGGAGTTGTTAGCAATCAGCCCCAGCATTTT. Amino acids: CASSYDGQGVVSNQPQHF.